Following are 18 T cell receptor beta chains from one sample sequenced in a study of T cell responses to AZD1222 COVID-19 vaccine. Measured with immunoSEQ multiplex PCR; TCRdb has only the in-frame clones, and not every one. This table has around 160,000 clones, about 93% appearing once. This specimen was peripheral blood, taken on day 0 of MenACWY control vaccination. These receptors all come from an adult in good health.

This chain uses TRBV7-3 with TRBJ1-1; no definite D call. The CDR3 is made up of 12 amino acids. Germline CDR1 and CDR2: SGHTA and FQGTGA. V lost 4 bases to trimming and J lost 3 bases, with 6 bases between them. The CDR3 spells CASSYGDTEAFF. Written as DNA, the CDR3 is TGTGCCAGCAGCTACGGGGACACTGAAGCTTTCTTT.

As DNA, the CDR3 is TGTGCCAGTAGCGTGACCCAGGGCGGGGCTGAGCAGTTCTTC. Protein: CASSVTQGGAEQFF. The chain uses TRBV19 and TRBJ2-1, with TRBD2 as a possible D gene (6 bases). Germline CDR1 and CDR2: LNHDA and SQIVND (reference sequence). The V and J ends lost 6 bases and 9 bases respectively, with 18 bases between them. The CDR3 spans 14 residues.

This sequence joins TRBV24-1 and TRBJ1-5; 10 bases align to TRBD1. The CDR3 loop spans 12 amino acids. The J segment lost 5 bases and the V segment lost 9 bases, leaving 0 bases of the junction unmatched. CDR1 and CDR2 from the germline V gene are KGHDR and SFDVKD. The CDR3 DNA reads TGTGCCACCGGACAGGGGGATCAGCCCCAGCATTTT. Its translation: CATGQGDQPQHF.

V gene TRBV5-5 combines with J gene TRBJ1-1; a possible D gene is TRBD1 (6 bases). V gave up 3 bases and J gave up 10 bases, with 19 bases separating them. Looked up from germline, CDR1 is SGHKS and CDR2 is YYEKEE (reference sequence). CDR3 size: 14 residues. The CDR3 loop is CASSSPTGPGRAFF. Written as DNA, the CDR3 is TGTGCCAGCAGCTCCCCAACAGGGCCGGGACGAGCTTTCTTT. Full variable domain (rest looked up from reference TRBV5-5 and TRBJ1-1): DAGVTQSPTHLIKTRGQQVTLRCSPISGHKSVSWYQQVLGQGPQFIFQYYEKEERGRGNFPDRFSARQFPNYSSELNVNALLLGDSALYLCASSSPTGPGRAFFGQGTRLTVV.

The chain is built from TRBV29-1 and TRBJ2-7, with 9 positions matching TRBD1. J gave up 2 bases and V 7 bases, and 3 bases lay outside the gene matches. This CDR3 region has 12 residues. Germline CDR1 reads SQVTM; CDR2 reads ANQGSEA. CDR3 amino acids: CSAGQGTYEQYF. The CDR3 DNA follows: TGCAGCGCCGGACAGGGGACCTACGAGCAGTACTTC.

This clone was observed a single time. The chain carries TRBV7-9 and TRBJ1-3, with D uncertain. CDR1 SEHNR and CDR2 FQNEAQ come from the germline V gene (reference sequence). The CDR3 runs to 15 residues. V was cut by 6 bases and J by 1 base, with 13 bases left in between. The CDR3 spells CASRLEPHSGNTIYF. The CDR3 DNA reads as TGTGCCAGCAGATTGGAGCCGCATTCTGGAAACACCATATATTTT.

This clone was found once. This chain joins TRBV5-1 and TRBJ2-5; 10 bases are a match to TRBD2. Germline CDR1 is SGHRS and CDR2 is YFSETQ. This CDR3 has 15 residues. Trimming took 0 bases from V and 3 from J; bases not matched to a gene: 2. CDR3 nucleotide sequence: TGCGCCAGCAGCTTGGGGGGGACTAGCGAAGAGACCCAGTACTTC. Encoded protein: CASSLGGTSEETQYF.

In the case of this clone: Other DNA sequences within the sample encode an identical CDR3. V gene TRBV5-6 combines with J gene TRBJ2-2; D might be TRBD2 (6 bases). The CDR3 runs to 15 residues. CDR1 and CDR2 from the germline V gene are SGHDT and YYEEEE. V was pared by 2 bases and J by 0 bases, with 8 bases between. The CDR3 coding sequence is TGTGCCAGCAGCTTAGCGGGTACGAACACCGGGGAGCTGTTTTTT. The encoded protein is CASSLAGTNTGELFF.

The chain carries TRBV10-1 and TRBJ1-1; a possible D gene is TRBD1 (6 bases). With 6 bases removed from V and 5 bases from J, the gap between germline ends came to 16 bases. Germline CDR1 and CDR2: WNHNN and SYGVQD (reference sequence). The length of the CDR3 is 14 residues. CDR3 bases: TGCGCCAGCAGCGTCGGACAGAGGAGAACTGAAGCTTTCTTT. Translating it yields CASSVGQRRTEAFF.

J is TRBJ1-1 and V is TRBV10-2; a possible D gene is TRBD1 (5 bases). Germline V gives CDR1 WSHSY, CDR2 SAAADI. This CDR3 region has 13 residues. The ends were cut back, 6 bases at V and 2 bases at J, with 10 bases in the middle. CDR3 coding DNA: TGCGCCAGCAGAGGGGATTACAACACTGAAGCTTTCTTT. This sequence encodes CASRGDYNTEAFF.

Only one count was recorded for this clone. The chain uses TRBV27 and TRBJ1-5; D is uncertain. The CDR3 consists of 11 residues. CDR1 MNHEY and CDR2 SMNVEV come from the germline V gene (reference sequence). Trimming removed 6 bases at V and 9 bases at J, with 9 bases between. The CDR3 DNA sequence: TGTGCCAGCAGCCCCCGCCGGCCCCAGCATTTT. Translated, it gives CASSPRRPQHF.

This clone was seen only a few times. The J gene is TRBJ2-1, the V gene TRBV9; either TRBD1 or TRBD2 may fit D (5 bases each). Germline V gene data show CDR1 as SGDLS and CDR2 as YYNGEE. The CDR3 runs 16 residues. V shed 5 bases and J shed 2 bases, with 17 bases lying between them. CDR3 bases: TGTGCCAGCAGTATGAGCCGGGACCTGCCCTACAATGAGCAGTTCTTC. Residues: CASSMSRDLPYNEQFF.

This clone has just a few counts. This chain uses TRBV3-1 (or the pseudogene TRBV3-2) with TRBJ1-1; no clear D. Trimming took off 3 bases at V and 10 bases at J, with 18 bases between the two ends. Germline lookup yields CDR1 LGHDT and CDR2 YNNKEL (reference sequence). The CDR3 runs 14 residues. The CDR3, as DNA: TGTGCCAGCAGCCAGGGCGGGTCCCACCGGGGAGCTTTCTTT. Translated: CASSQGGSHRGAFF.

The rearrangement uses TRBV11-2 and TRBJ2-5; 7 positions agree with TRBD2. The CDR3 has 15 amino acids. The V gene end was trimmed by 1 base and the J gene end by 4 bases; junction bases not matched to a gene: 6. Germline values: CDR1 SGHAT, CDR2 FQNNGV. CDR3 bases: TGTGCCAGCAGCTTAGTTCCTGGCGGGGGAGAGACCCAGTACTTC. This gives the protein CASSLVPGGGETQYF.

The rearrangement joins TRBV29-1 to TRBJ1-1; weak D call: TRBD1 (5 bases). CDR3 length: 14 residues. Trimming took off 4 bases at V and 8 bases at J, with 20 bases between the two ends. CDR1 SQVTM and CDR2 ANQGSEA come from the germline V gene. CDR3 residues: CSVGERGRAGEAFF. The DNA for the CDR3 is TGCAGCGTTGGGGAAAGGGGCAGGGCTGGGGAAGCTTTCTTT.

This chain connects TRBV3-1 (or the pseudogene TRBV3-2) to TRBJ2-5; D may be TRBD1 (6 bases). The CDR3 extends over 13 amino acids. Germline V gives CDR1 LGHDT, CDR2 YNNKEL (reference sequence). V lost 5 bases, J lost 2 bases, and 9 bases lay in between. Here the CDR3 reads CASSSDRQETQYF. DNA for the CDR3: TGTGCCAGCAGCTCGGACAGACAAGAGACCCAGTACTTC.

This chain connects TRBV27 to TRBJ2-1, with 7 positions matching TRBD2. The J segment lost 7 bases and the V segment lost 2 bases, leaving 8 bases of the junction unmatched. CDR3 size: 15 residues. Germline assignment: CDR1 MNHEY and CDR2 SMNVEV (reference sequence). The CDR3 loop reads CASSLTAGEGNEQFF. The CDR3 bases are TGTGCCAGCAGTTTAACTGCGGGAGAAGGGAATGAGCAGTTCTTC.

The chain employs TRBV3-1 (or the pseudogene TRBV3-2) and TRBJ2-2, with 10 bases fitting TRBD2. Per the germline V gene, CDR1 is LGHDT and CDR2 is YNNKEL (reference sequence). V dropped 7 bases and J dropped 7; count of bases not matched to a gene: 15. The CDR3 has 17 residues. CDR3 sequence reads: CASTEGLAGVRGGELFF. The CDR3 DNA reads TGTGCCAGCACGGAAGGGCTAGCGGGAGTCCGCGGCGGGGAGCTGTTTTTT.